Reported below is one T cell receptor beta chain. Its antigen remains unidentified. TCRdb called the reads again in MiXCR, with one record for every CDR3 protein. The sample records under 850,000 distinct CDR3 sequences, 30% to 40% being singletons. This entry comes from a study of T cell repertoires in cytomegalovirus infection. The CDR3 covers 13 residues. The germline CDR1 and CDR2 sequences are LGHDT and YNNKEL (reference sequence). V was trimmed by 7 bases and J by 0 bases, leaving 9 bases between them. The sequence was collected from a human donor in good health (CMV status not recorded). Some clones in this sample may be carry-over from other donors' samples. The chain couples TRBV3-1 to TRBJ2-5; D may be TRBD2 (6 bases). The input for sequencing was cultured PBMCs, taken from culture after CMV antigen stimulation. CDR3 DNA sequence: TGTGCCAGCACGGAGGGGTACCAAGAGACCCAGTACTTC. It specifies CASTEGYQETQYF.